These T cell receptor beta chains were read from a single sample in a study of blood T cell repertoires in COVID-19. The repertoire was sequenced with immunoSEQ multiplex PCR; TCRdb's copy has only in-frame clones and lacks some. The repertoire holds fewer than 110,000 clones, around 88% seen once, with about 3% in the top ten. The specimen sequenced was peripheral blood. The receptors were gathered from a human donor in a cohort sampled during active COVID-19. The CDR3 runs from the conserved cysteine through the conserved F or W. Rows give clone size only sometimes, using once, few, many, or a class for an expanded clone.

CDR3 protein: CASSYPGQGDYGYTF
V gene: TRBV6-2/TRBV6-3
clone size: -

CDR3 protein: CASSLALWDRVNEQFF
V gene: TRBV11-1
clone size: once

CDR3 protein: CASSPRTGGGYEQYF
V gene: TRBV18
clone size: -

CDR3 protein: CASSRTSGGYNEQFF
V gene: TRBV7-3
clone size: -

CDR3 protein: CASSWEGDTEAFF
V gene: TRBV5-1
clone size: -

CDR3 protein: CASSDGGGYTF
V gene: TRBV7-3
clone size: -

CDR3 protein: CASSYGWPGKLFF
V gene: TRBV6-5
clone size: -

CDR3 protein: CASSFLGAEAFF
V gene: TRBV5-6
clone size: -

CDR3 protein: CASSQDNSGVTDTQYF
V gene: TRBV4-2
clone size: -

CDR3 protein: CASSPTSGTGGPHSYNEQFF
V gene: TRBV18
clone size: -

CDR3 protein: CASSQFTGWDEQFF
V gene: TRBV14
clone size: -

CDR3 protein: CSVEDRGGGYTF
V gene: TRBV29-1
clone size: -

CDR3 protein: CASSLAVREGGTGELFF
V gene: TRBV7-2
clone size: -